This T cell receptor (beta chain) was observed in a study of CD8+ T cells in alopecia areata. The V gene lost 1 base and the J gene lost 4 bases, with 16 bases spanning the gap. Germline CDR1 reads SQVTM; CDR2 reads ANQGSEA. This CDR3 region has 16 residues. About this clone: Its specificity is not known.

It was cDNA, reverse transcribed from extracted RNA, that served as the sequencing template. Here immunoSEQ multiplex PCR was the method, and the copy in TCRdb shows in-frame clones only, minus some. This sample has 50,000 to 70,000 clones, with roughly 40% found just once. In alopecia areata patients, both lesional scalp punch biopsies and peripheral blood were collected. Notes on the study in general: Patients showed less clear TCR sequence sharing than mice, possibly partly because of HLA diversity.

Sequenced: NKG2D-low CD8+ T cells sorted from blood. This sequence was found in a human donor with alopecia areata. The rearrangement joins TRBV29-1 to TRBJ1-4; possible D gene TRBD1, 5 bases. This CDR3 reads CSVEGSEGLRNEKLFF. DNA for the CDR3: TGCAGCGTTGAAGGCTCTGAGGGACTCCGTAATGAAAAACTGTTTTTT.